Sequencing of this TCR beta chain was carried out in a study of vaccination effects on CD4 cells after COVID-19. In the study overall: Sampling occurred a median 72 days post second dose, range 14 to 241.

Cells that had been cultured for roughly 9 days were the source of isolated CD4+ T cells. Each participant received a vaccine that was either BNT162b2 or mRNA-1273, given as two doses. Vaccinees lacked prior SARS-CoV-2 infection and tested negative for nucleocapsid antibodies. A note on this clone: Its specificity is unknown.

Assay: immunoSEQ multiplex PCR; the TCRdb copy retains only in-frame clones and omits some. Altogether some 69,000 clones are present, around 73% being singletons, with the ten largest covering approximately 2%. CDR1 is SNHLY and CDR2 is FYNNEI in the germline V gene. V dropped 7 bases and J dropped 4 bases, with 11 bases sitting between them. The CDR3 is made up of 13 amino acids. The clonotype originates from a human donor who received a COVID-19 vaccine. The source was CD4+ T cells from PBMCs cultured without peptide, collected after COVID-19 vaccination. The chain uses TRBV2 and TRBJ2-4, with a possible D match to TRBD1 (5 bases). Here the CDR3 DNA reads TGTGCCAGCAAGAAGACAGTGAAAAACATTCAGTACTTC. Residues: CASKKTVKNIQYF.